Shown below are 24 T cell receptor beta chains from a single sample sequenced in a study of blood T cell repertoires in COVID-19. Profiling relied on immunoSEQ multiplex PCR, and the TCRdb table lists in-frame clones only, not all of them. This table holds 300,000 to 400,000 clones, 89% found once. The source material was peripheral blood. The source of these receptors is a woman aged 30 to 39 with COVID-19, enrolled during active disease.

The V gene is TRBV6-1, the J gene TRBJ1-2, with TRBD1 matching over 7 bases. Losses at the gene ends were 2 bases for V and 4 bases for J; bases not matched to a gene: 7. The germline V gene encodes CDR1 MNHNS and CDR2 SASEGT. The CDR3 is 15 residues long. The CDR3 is CASSEFSRGAYGYTF. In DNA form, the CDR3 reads TGTGCCAGCAGTGAATTTAGCAGGGGGGCCTATGGCTACACCTTC.

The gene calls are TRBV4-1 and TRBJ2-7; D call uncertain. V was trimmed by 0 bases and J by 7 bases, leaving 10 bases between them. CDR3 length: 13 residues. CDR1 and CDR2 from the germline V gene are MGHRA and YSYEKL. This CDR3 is CASSQDLLREQYV. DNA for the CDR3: TGCGCCAGCAGCCAAGATCTACTAAGGGAGCAGTACGTC.

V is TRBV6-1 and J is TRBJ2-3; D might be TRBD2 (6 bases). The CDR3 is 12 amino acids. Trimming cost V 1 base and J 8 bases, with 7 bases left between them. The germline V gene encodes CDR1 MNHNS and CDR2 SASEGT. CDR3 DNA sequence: TGTGCCAGCAGTGAAGTGGGGGGTACGCAGTATTTT. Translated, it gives CASSEVGGTQYF.

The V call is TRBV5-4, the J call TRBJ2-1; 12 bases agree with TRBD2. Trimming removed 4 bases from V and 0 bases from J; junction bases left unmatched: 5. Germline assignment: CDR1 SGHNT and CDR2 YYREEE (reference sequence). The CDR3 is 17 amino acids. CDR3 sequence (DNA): TGTGCCAGCAGCCCTACTAGCGGGGGGAGCTCCTACAATGAGCAGTTCTTC. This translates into CASSPTSGGSSYNEQFF.

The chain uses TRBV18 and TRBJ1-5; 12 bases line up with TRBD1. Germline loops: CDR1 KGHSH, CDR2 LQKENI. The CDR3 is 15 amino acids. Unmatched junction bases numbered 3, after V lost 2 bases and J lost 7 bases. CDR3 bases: TGTGCCAGCTCACCAGGGACAGGGGGCGGGCAGCCCCAGCATTTT. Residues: CASSPGTGGGQPQHF. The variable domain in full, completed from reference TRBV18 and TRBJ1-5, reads NAGVMQNPRHLVRRRGQEARLRCSPMKGHSHVYWYRQLPEEGLKFMVYLQKENIIDESGMPKERFSAEFPKEGPSILRIQQVVRGDSAAYFCASSPGTGGGQPQHFGDGTRLSIL.

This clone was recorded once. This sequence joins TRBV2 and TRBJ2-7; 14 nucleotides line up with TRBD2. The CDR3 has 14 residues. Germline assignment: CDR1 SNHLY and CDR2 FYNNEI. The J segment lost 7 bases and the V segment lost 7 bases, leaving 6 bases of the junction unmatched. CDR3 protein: CASKPRLAGGEQYF. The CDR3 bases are TGTGCCAGCAAACCAAGACTAGCGGGGGGGGAGCAGTACTTC.

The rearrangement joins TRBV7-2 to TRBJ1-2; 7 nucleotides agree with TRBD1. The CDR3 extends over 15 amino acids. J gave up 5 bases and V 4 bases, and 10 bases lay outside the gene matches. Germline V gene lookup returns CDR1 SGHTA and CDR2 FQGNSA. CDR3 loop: CASSSHPGQFYGYTF. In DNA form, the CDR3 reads TGTGCCAGCAGCTCACATCCGGGACAGTTTTATGGCTACACCTTC.

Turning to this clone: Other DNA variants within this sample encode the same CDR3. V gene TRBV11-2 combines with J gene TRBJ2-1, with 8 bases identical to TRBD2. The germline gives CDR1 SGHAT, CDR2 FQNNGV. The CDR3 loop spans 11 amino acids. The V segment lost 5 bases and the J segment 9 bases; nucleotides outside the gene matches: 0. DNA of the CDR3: TGTGCCAGCAGCCGGGGGGGTGAGCAGTTCTTC. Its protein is CASSRGGEQFF.

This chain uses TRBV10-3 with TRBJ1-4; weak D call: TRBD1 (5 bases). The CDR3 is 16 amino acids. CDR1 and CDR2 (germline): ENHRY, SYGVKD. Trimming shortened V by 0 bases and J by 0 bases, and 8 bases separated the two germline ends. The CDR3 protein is CAISESRGATNEKLFF. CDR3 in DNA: TGTGCCATCAGTGAGTCGCGGGGGGCAACTAATGAAAAACTGTTTTTT.

The CDR3 nucleotides read TGTGCCAGCAGCCTCCAGGCCTCTAGCGGGAGAGGTAAAGATACGCAGTATTTT. It translates to CASSLQASSGRGKDTQYF. The genes are TRBV3-1 (or the pseudogene TRBV3-2) and TRBJ2-3; 10 bases align to TRBD2. With V trimmed by 4 bases and J by 5 bases, 15 bases remained unmatched. This CDR3 is 18 amino acids long. Germline CDR1 and CDR2: LGHDT and YNNKEL (reference sequence).

The CDR3 DNA reads TGCACCAGCAGCCAAGATATAGCTAGCGGGAGGCATACCTACGAGCAGTACGTC. It specifies CTSSQDIASGRHTYEQYV. The chain is built from TRBV1 and TRBJ2-7; TRBD2, as called in the table, went unchecked against the DNA. TRBV1 is noted as a pseudogene. The CDR3 extends over 18 amino acids.

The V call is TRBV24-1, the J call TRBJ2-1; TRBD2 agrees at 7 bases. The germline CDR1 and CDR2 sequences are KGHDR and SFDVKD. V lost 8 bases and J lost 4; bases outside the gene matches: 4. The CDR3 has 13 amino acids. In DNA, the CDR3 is TGTGCCACCATGGCTAGCGGATACAATGAGCAGTTCTTC. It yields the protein CATMASGYNEQFF.

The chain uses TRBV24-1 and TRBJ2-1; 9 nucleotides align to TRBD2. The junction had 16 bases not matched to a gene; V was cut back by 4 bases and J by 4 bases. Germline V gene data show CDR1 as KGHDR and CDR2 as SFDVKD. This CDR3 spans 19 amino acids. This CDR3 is CATSDPRLAGGSVYNEQFF. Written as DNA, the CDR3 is TGTGCCACCAGTGACCCTCGCCTTGCGGGAGGGTCGGTTTACAATGAGCAGTTCTTC.

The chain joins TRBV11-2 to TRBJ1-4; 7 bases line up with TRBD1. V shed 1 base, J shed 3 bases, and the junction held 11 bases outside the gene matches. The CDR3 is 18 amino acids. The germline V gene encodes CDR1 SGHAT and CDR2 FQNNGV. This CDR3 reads CASSLANRGGVANEKLFF. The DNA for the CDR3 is TGTGCCAGCAGCTTAGCAAACAGGGGAGGTGTTGCTAATGAAAAACTGTTTTTT.

This CDR3 reads CASSLRLATITDTQYF. For the CDR3, the DNA is TGTGCCAGCAGCTTGAGACTAGCGACTATCACAGATACGCAGTATTTT. The chain joins TRBV5-5 to TRBJ2-3, with 8 bases that match TRBD2. There are 16 residues in the CDR3. In germline, CDR1 is SGHKS, CDR2 YYEKEE (reference sequence). The V segment lost 1 base and the J segment 2 bases; nucleotides outside the gene matches: 6. The variable domain in full, with the rest retrieved from reference TRBV5-5 and TRBJ2-3, is DAGVTQSPTHLIKTRGQQVTLRCSPISGHKSVSWYQQVLGQGPQFIFQYYEKEERGRGNFPDRFSARQFPNYSSELNVNALLLGDSALYLCASSLRLATITDTQYFGPGTRLTVL.

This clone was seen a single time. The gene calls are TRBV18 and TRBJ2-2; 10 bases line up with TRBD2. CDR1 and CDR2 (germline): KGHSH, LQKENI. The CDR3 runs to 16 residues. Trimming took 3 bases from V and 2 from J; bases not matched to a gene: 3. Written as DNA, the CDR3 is TGTGCCAGCTCACCTATAGCGGGGGGCAACACCGGGGAGCTGTTTTTT. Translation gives CASSPIAGGNTGELFF.

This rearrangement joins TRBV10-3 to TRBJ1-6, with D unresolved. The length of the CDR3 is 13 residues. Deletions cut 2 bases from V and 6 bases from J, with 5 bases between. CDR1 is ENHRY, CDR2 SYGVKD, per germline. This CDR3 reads CAISEVSNSPLHF. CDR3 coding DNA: TGTGCCATCAGTGAGGTCAGTAATTCACCCCTCCACTTT.

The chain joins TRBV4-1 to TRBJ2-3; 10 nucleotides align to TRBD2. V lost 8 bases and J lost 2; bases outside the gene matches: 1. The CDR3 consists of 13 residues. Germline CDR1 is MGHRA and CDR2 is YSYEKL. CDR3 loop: CASGLAATDTQYF. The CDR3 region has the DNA TGCGCCAGCGGACTAGCGGCCACAGATACGCAGTATTTT.

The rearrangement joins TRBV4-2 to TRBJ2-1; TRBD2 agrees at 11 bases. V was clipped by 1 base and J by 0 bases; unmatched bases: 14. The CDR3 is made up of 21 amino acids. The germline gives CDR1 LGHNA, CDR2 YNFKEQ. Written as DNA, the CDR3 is TGTGCCAGCAGCCAAGTCCCGACATGGGCTAGCGGGGGGAGCTCCTACAATGAGCAGTTCTTC. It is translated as CASSQVPTWASGGSSYNEQFF.

CDR3 amino acids: CATSDLGPGQGLGNEQFF. Here the CDR3 DNA reads TGTGCCACCAGTGATTTGGGGCCGGGACAGGGGCTTGGCAATGAGCAGTTCTTC. V is TRBV24-1 and J is TRBJ2-1; 10 nucleotides line up with TRBD1. J was trimmed by 6 bases and V by 0 bases; bases with no gene match: 10. The CDR3 is 18 amino acids. Germline V gene sequence: CDR1 KGHDR, CDR2 SFDVKD.

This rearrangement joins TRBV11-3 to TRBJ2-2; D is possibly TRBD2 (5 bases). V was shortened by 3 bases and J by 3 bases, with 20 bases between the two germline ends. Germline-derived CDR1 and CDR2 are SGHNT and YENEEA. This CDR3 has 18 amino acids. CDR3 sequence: CASSFGNPEVAYTGELFF. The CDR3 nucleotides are TGTGCCAGCAGCTTCGGGAACCCGGAGGTGGCGTACACCGGGGAGCTGTTTTTT.

Here the CDR3 reads CAISEGTGARYEQYF. For the CDR3, the DNA is TGTGCCATCAGTGAGGGGACAGGGGCCCGCTACGAGCAGTACTTC. The chain recombines TRBV10-3 with TRBJ2-7; 10 positions match TRBD1. The germline V gene has CDR1 ENHRY and CDR2 SYGVKD. CDR3 length: 15 residues. J gave up 3 bases and V 2 bases, and 4 bases lay outside the gene matches.

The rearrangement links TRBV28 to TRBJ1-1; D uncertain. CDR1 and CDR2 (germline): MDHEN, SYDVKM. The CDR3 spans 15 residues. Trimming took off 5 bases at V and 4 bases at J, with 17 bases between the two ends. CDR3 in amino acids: CASSDNDGGRTEAFF. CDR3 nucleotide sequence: TGTGCCAGCAGTGATAACGACGGTGGGCGCACTGAAGCTTTCTTT.

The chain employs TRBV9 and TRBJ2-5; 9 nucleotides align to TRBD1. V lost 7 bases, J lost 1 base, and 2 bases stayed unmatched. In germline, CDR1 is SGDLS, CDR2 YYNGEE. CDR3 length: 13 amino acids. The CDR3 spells CASRGQGQETQYF. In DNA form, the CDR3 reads TGTGCCAGCCGGGGACAGGGCCAAGAGACCCAGTACTTC.